The clone carrying this T cell receptor (beta chain) was seen more than once but under ten times. Data came from immunoSEQ multiplex PCR; TCRdb stores just in-frame clones and leaves some out. Of around 180,000 clones listed, approximately 85% are singletons. V shed 5 bases, J shed 4 bases, and the junction held 5 bases outside the gene matches. The CDR3 extends over 15 amino acids. CDR1 is KGHSH and CDR2 is LQKENI in the germline V gene. This specimen belongs to a study of blood T cell repertoires in COVID-19. The chain combines TRBV18 with TRBJ1-5, with 10 nucleotides matching TRBD1. The receptor was isolated from an elderly woman with acute or convalescent COVID-19. The specimen sequenced was peripheral blood. CDR3: CASSADRGLNQPQHF. In nucleotides, the CDR3 is TGTGCCAGCTCAGCCGACAGGGGGCTTAATCAGCCCCAGCATTTT. The variable domain in full, with the rest retrieved from reference TRBV18 and TRBJ1-5, is NAGVMQNPRHLVRRRGQEARLRCSPMKGHSHVYWYRQLPEEGLKFMVYLQKENIIDESGMPKERFSAEFPKEGPSILRIQQVVRGDSAAYFCASSADRGLNQPQHFGDGTRLSIL.